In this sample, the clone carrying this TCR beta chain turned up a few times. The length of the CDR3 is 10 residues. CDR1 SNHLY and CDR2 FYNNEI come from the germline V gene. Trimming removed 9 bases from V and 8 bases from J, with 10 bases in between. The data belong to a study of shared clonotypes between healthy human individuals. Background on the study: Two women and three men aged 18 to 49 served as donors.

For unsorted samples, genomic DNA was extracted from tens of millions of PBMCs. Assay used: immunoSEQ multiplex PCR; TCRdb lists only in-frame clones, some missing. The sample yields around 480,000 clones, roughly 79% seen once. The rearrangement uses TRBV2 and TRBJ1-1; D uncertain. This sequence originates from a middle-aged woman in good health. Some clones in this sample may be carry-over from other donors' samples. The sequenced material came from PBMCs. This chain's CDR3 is CASVPEEAFF. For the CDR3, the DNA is TGTGCCAGTGTACCAGAAGAAGCTTTCTTT.